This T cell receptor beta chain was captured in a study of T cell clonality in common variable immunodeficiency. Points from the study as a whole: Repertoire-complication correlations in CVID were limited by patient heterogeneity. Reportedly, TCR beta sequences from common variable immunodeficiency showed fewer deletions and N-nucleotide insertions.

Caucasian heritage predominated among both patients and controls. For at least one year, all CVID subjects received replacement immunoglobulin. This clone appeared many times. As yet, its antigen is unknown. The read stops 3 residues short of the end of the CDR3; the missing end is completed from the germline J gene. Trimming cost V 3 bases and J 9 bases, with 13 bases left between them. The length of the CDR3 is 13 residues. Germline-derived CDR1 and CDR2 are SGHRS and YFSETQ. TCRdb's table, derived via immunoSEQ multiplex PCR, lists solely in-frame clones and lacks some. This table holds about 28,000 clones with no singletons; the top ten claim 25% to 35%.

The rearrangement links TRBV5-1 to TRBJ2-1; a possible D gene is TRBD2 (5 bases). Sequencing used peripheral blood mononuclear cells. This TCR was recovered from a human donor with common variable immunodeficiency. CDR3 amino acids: CASSSRGGFEQFF. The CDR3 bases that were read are TGCGCCAGCAGCTCCCGGGGTGGGTTTGAG.